Below, 21 T cell receptor beta chains from the same sample are listed, as sequenced in a study of T cell changes during pregnancy in multiple sclerosis. The protocol was immunoSEQ multiplex PCR, while the TCRdb copy is restricted to in-frame clones and leaves out a portion. The sample has 90,000 to 95,000 clones, approximately 89% seen once. The source material was peripheral blood, sampled before pregnancy. These receptors all come from a female donor with multiple sclerosis, enrolled in a pregnancy study.

This sequence joins TRBV2 and TRBJ1-2; no reliable D call. The germline V gene has CDR1 SNHLY and CDR2 FYNNEI. This CDR3 comprises 12 residues. Trimming shortened V by 5 bases and J by 10 bases, and 14 bases separated the two germline ends. This CDR3 is CASSIAHVDYTF. The DNA for the CDR3 is TGTGCCAGCAGTATAGCACATGTAGACTACACCTTC.

This chain links TRBV5-1 with TRBJ2-2; no definite D call. The CDR3 runs to 14 residues. V lost 6 bases to trimming and J lost 0 bases, with 9 bases between them. Germline-derived CDR1 and CDR2 are SGHRS and YFSETQ. In DNA, the CDR3 is TGCGCCAGCATTATGGAGCCGAACACCGGGGAGCTGTTTTTT. Translation: CASIMEPNTGELFF.

The gene calls are TRBV19 and TRBJ2-3; D is possibly TRBD2 (5 bases). Trimming took off 7 bases at V and 5 bases at J, with 13 bases between the two ends. CDR3 length equals 13 residues. Germline CDR1 reads LNHDA; CDR2 reads SQIVND (reference sequence). CDR3 nucleotide sequence: TGTGCCAGTACCCGACGGGCGGGAGATACGCAGTATTTT. It yields the protein CASTRRAGDTQYF.

This chain uses TRBV7-3 with TRBJ2-3; D remains ambiguous. Germline V gene data show CDR1 as SGHTA and CDR2 as FQGTGA. The CDR3 totals 12 residues. V dropped 5 bases and J dropped 4 bases, with 7 bases sitting between them. CDR3 DNA sequence: TGTGCCAGCAGCCCATCGGCAGATACGCAGTATTTT. Translating it yields CASSPSADTQYF.

This clone was seen a few times. The chain combines TRBV4-3 with TRBJ1-2; D may be TRBD1 (5 bases). The CDR3 consists of 15 residues. Trimming took 0 bases from V and 3 from J, leaving 11 bases between them. CDR1 is LGHNA, CDR2 YSLEER, per germline. CDR3 amino acids: CASSQDTSRDYGYTF. The CDR3 DNA sequence: TGCGCCAGCAGCCAAGACACGTCCAGGGACTATGGCTACACCTTC.

The chain has TRBV28 and TRBJ2-7; 7 bases align to TRBD1. The CDR3 contains 13 residues. CDR1 MDHEN and CDR2 SYDVKM come from the germline V gene. After removal of 6 bases from V and 3 bases from J, the junction contained 5 bases not matched to a gene. Here the CDR3 reads CASRTGYLYEQYF. For the CDR3, the DNA is TGTGCCAGCAGGACAGGGTACCTCTACGAGCAGTACTTC.

The rearrangement links TRBV20-1 to TRBJ1-1; the D is unclear. The germline V gene encodes CDR1 DFQATT and CDR2 SNEGSKA (reference sequence). The ends were cut back, 3 bases at V and 11 bases at J, with 10 bases in the middle. This CDR3 has 10 residues. Written as DNA, the CDR3 is TGCAGTGCTAGCCAAGCGGGGGCTTTCTTT. Translation: CSASQAGAFF.

This clone was detected once. Germline and junction disagree at one end, which may indicate a read error. CDR3 protein: CASSMGGSGTGGNQPQHF. The CDR3 DNA reads as TGTGCCAGTAGTATGGGGGGGTCCGGGACAGGGGGCAACCAGCCCCAGCATTTT. This chain connects TRBV19 to TRBJ1-5, with 12 bases identical to TRBD1. The germline CDR1 and CDR2 sequences are LNHDA and SQIVND (reference sequence). CDR3 size: 18 residues.

The chain carries TRBV19 and TRBJ1-3, with TRBD1 matching 7 bases. The CDR3 has 14 residues. In germline, CDR1 is LNHDA, CDR2 SQIVND (reference sequence). V was pared by 9 bases and J by 2 bases, with 7 bases of the junction left unmatched. CDR3: CASSQGVAGNTIYF. CDR3 nucleotide sequence: TGTGCCAGCTCGCAGGGGGTGGCTGGAAACACCATATATTTT. Using reference TRBV19 and TRBJ1-3 for the parts outside the CDR3, the full variable domain is DGGITQSPKYLFRKEGQNVTLSCEQNLNHDAMYWYRQDPGQGLRLIYYSQIVNDFQKGDIAEGYSVSREKKESFPLTVTSAQKNPTAFYLCASSQGVAGNTIYFGEGSWLTVV.

The V call is TRBV7-3, the J call TRBJ1-1, with D maybe TRBD1 (5 bases). The germline gives CDR1 SGHTA, CDR2 FQGTGA. V lost 0 bases to trimming and J lost 4 bases, with 12 bases between them. There are 15 residues in the CDR3. CDR3 sequence reads: CASSLTGQGGTEAFF. The CDR3 DNA reads as TGTGCCAGCAGCTTAACGGGGCAGGGCGGCACTGAAGCTTTCTTT.

The chain is built from TRBV7-4 and TRBJ1-3, with 10 bases lining up with TRBD1. Germline trimming cut 9 bases from V and 2 bases from J; bases unmatched to any gene: 4. CDR1 and CDR2 (germline): SGHVT, SQSDAQ. This CDR3 contains 14 residues. The CDR3 DNA reads TGTGCCAGGCAGGGGACAGGGGCTGGAAACACCATATATTTT. This gives the protein CARQGTGAGNTIYF.

On this clone itself: At one end, the junction sequence differs from germline, possibly due to a read error. The CDR3 sequence: CASSFDSPKF. CDR3 nucleotide sequence: TGTGCCAGCAGTTTCGACAGCCCAAAGTTC. J is TRBJ2-7 and V is TRBV2; D may be TRBD1 (5 bases). Germline values: CDR1 SNHLY, CDR2 FYNNEI. The CDR3 extends over 10 amino acids.

The chain recombines TRBV2 with TRBJ2-5; D may be TRBD2 (6 bases). The CDR3 is made up of 15 amino acids. With 2 bases removed from V and 0 bases from J, the gap between germline ends came to 10 bases. The germline CDR1 and CDR2 sequences are SNHLY and FYNNEI. The CDR3 here is CASSEHGSNQETQYF. Written as DNA, the CDR3 is TGTGCCAGCAGTGAACACGGGAGTAACCAAGAGACCCAGTACTTC.

V is TRBV7-3 and J is TRBJ1-1; TRBD1 matches 8 bases. This CDR3 is 14 amino acids long. V lost 3 bases to trimming and J lost 1 base; unmatched junction nucleotides: 1. Germline V gene data show CDR1 as SGHTA and CDR2 as FQGTGA. Written as DNA, the CDR3 is TGTGCCAGCAGCTTGGGACAGGCGAACACTGAAGCTTTCTTT. Translating gives CASSLGQANTEAFF.

The rearrangement joins TRBV30 to TRBJ1-3; unclear D gene. Trimming shortened V by 5 bases and J by 0 bases, and 11 bases separated the two germline ends. Germline V gene sequence: CDR1 GTSNPN, CDR2 SVGIG (reference sequence). The CDR3 is 14 amino acids. DNA of the CDR3: TGTGCCTGGGATCTTAAGAGCTCTGGAAACACCATATATTTT. This translates into CAWDLKSSGNTIYF.

The CDR3 reads CASSSRATGGYEQYF. The CDR3 bases are TGTGCCAGCAGCTCTCGTGCGACAGGGGGCTACGAGCAGTACTTC. The chain couples TRBV28 to TRBJ2-7; 9 positions match TRBD1. Trimming cost V 6 bases and J 3 bases; bases outside gene matches: 9. The CDR3 is 15 residues long. Germline V gene data show CDR1 as MDHEN and CDR2 as SYDVKM.

CDR3 DNA: TGTGCCAGCAGCGAGAACAGGCAAATCTATGGCTACACCTTC. It specifies CASSENRQIYGYTF. The chain recombines TRBV5-5 with TRBJ1-2; a possible D gene is TRBD1 (5 bases). CDR1 SGHKS and CDR2 YYEKEE come from the germline V gene (reference sequence). Trimming removed 4 bases at V and 4 bases at J, with 14 bases between. The CDR3 runs to 14 residues.

The V gene is TRBV6-1, the J gene TRBJ2-1, with TRBD2 identical over 12 bases. The J segment lost 6 bases and the V segment lost 10 bases, leaving 7 bases of the junction unmatched. Germline CDR1 and CDR2: MNHNS and SASEGT. The CDR3 loop spans 14 amino acids. CDR3 DNA sequence: TGTGCCACCTCTAGCGGGAGGGCCCTCAATGAGCAGTTCTTC. As protein: CATSSGRALNEQFF.

This rearrangement joins TRBV5-4 to TRBJ2-3; 9 bases align to TRBD2. Trimming took 1 base from V and 5 from J; bases not matched to a gene: 8. The V gene's germline CDR1 is SGHNT and CDR2 YYREEE (reference sequence). CDR3 length: 16 residues. CDR3 protein: CASSLIAGGPLDTQYF. The CDR3 bases are TGTGCCAGCAGCTTGATCGCGGGGGGGCCTCTAGATACGCAGTATTTT. The entire variable domain, with the rest obtained from reference TRBV5-4 and TRBJ2-3, is as follows: ETGVTQSPTHLIKTRGQQVTLRCSSQSGHNTVSWYQQALGQGPQFIFQYYREEENGRGNFPPRFSGLQFPNYSSELNVNALELDDSALYLCASSLIAGGPLDTQYFGPGTRLTVL.

The chain joins TRBV9 to TRBJ1-2; D may be TRBD1 (5 bases). V shed 3 bases and J shed 3 bases, with 27 bases lying between them. Germline CDR1 SGDLS, CDR2 YYNGEE. The CDR3 extends over 19 amino acids. The CDR3 here is CASSASSFDPGSADYGYTF. In nucleotides, the CDR3 is TGTGCCAGCAGCGCAAGTAGTTTCGATCCAGGGTCGGCGGACTATGGCTACACCTTC.

V is TRBV18 and J is TRBJ1-1, with D possibly being TRBD1 (5 bases). The CDR3 extends over 14 amino acids. Germline-derived CDR1 and CDR2 are KGHSH and LQKENI. V dropped 2 bases and J dropped 1 base, with 8 bases sitting between them. For the CDR3, the DNA is TGTGCCAGCTCACCAAGGGGCGAGAACACTGAAGCTTTCTTT. It translates to CASSPRGENTEAFF.